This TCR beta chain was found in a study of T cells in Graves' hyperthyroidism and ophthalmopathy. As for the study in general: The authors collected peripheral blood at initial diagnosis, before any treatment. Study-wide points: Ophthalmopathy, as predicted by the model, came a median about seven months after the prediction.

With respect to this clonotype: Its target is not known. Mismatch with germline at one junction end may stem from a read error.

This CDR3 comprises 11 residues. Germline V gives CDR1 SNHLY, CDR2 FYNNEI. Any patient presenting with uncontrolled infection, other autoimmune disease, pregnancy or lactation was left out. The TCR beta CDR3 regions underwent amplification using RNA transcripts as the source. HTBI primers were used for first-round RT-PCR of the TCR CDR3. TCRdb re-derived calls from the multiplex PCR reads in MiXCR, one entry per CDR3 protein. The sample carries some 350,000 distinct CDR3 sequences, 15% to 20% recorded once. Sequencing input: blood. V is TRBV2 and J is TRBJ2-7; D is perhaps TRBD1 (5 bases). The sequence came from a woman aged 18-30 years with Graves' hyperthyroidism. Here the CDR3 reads CASREPYEQYF. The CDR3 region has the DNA TGTGCGAGCAGGGAACCCTACGAGCAGTACTTC.